A single sample is the source of the 2 T cell receptor beta chains below, sequenced in a study of blood T cells in healthy people across ages. A J-beta primer mix and a sample-barcoded 5' primer were used in a second PCR of about 7 to 12 cycles. TCRdb passed the 5' RACE reads through MiXCR, listing each CDR3 protein once. The sample gives about 670,000 distinct CDR3 sequences, 40% to 45% of which show up once; about 30% is in the top ten. Sequencing was carried out using blood. The receptor source for this set is a man older than 75 in good health.

V gene TRBV7-2 combines with J gene TRBJ2-1; D perhaps matches TRBD1 (5 bases). CDR1 is SGHTA and CDR2 is FQGNSA in the germline V gene. Trimming left V 1 base short and J 7 bases short, with 8 bases between. This CDR3 is built from 13 residues. The CDR3: CASSLGQWNEQFF. In DNA, the CDR3 is TGTGCCAGCAGCTTAGGACAGTGGAATGAGCAGTTCTTC.

This clonotype came up a few times. The rearrangement joins TRBV20-1 to TRBJ1-2; D remains ambiguous. Trimming pared 4 bases from V and 6 bases from J, leaving 21 bases between. CDR1 DFQATT and CDR2 SNEGSKA come from the germline V gene (reference sequence). The CDR3 sequence is 15 residues long. DNA for the CDR3: TGCAGTGCTATAATACCCCCAGGAACGAACAATGGCTACACCTTC. Translated, it gives CSAIIPPGTNNGYTF.